The T cell receptor (beta chain) described here comes from a study of T cells in Graves' hyperthyroidism and ophthalmopathy. Amplified TCR beta CDR3 regions came from RNA transcripts. The HTBI set primed first-round TCR CDR3 RT-PCR. TCRdb reprocessed the multiplex PCR reads with MiXCR, giving one entry per CDR3 protein. The table has about 840,000 distinct CDR3 sequences, around 39% seen once; the top ten hold 8.9%. This clonotype was observed many times. The germline V gene encodes CDR1 LNHDA and CDR2 SQIVND (reference sequence). CDR3 size: 12 residues. Trimming left V 11 bases short and J 5 bases short, with 13 bases between.

V is TRBV19 and J is TRBJ1-5, with a possible D match to TRBD1 (5 bases). The origin of this receptor is a young man with Graves' hyperthyroidism. Sequences were obtained from blood. The CDR3 here is CAVPGPYQPQHF. The CDR3 DNA follows: TGTGCCGTGCCGGGGCCCTATCAGCCCCAGCATTTT.